These T cell receptor beta chains were read from a single sample in a study of blood T cell repertoires in COVID-19. TCRdb's table, derived via immunoSEQ multiplex PCR, lists solely in-frame clones and lacks some. This sample yields 250,000 to 350,000 clones, of which about 86% are seen a single time; around 13% belongs to the top ten. The material sequenced was peripheral blood. The receptors shown here come from a woman aged 70-85 years with COVID-19, enrolled during active disease. The CDR3 runs from the conserved cysteine through the conserved F or W. A D gene is named only where the DNA matches it firmly. Some rows have no size entry. The others give once, few or many, or a class for an expanded clone.

>TRBV4-1|-|-|TRBJ1-4
CASSQDGGGAGNEKLFF
TGCGCCAGCAGCCAAGACGGGGGGGGCGCGGGTAATGAAAAACTGTTTTTT
>TRBV3-1/TRBV3-2|-|many|TRBJ2-7
CASSRQYEQYF
TGTGCCAGCAGCCGTCAATACGAGCAGTACTTC
>TRBV30|TRBD2|once|TRBJ2-3
CAWNGKGSGGTDTQYF
TGTGCCTGGAATGGTAAGGGGAGCGGGGGCACAGATACGCAGTATTTT
>TRBV5-4|-|-|TRBJ2-5
CASSMPGGEETQYF
TGTGCCAGCAGCATGCCCGGAGGGGAAGAGACCCAGTACTTC
>TRBV6-2/TRBV6-3|TRBD1|-|TRBJ1-5
CASSYQGASQPQHF
TGTGCCAGCAGTTACCAGGGGGCTAGTCAGCCCCAGCATTTT
>TRBV10-3|TRBD2|-|TRBJ2-7
CAISESSGGNSYEQYF
TGTGCCATCAGTGAGTCTAGCGGGGGGAACTCCTACGAGCAGTACTTC
>TRBV27|TRBD1|many|TRBJ1-1
CANLTGGGTEAFF
TGTGCCAACCTCACAGGGGGCGGCACTGAAGCTTTCTTT
>TRBV4-1|TRBD2|-|TRBJ2-7
CASSQEFASGGAGTYEQYF
TGCGCCAGCAGCCAAGAATTTGCTAGCGGGGGGGCTGGGACCTACGAGCAGTACTTC
>TRBV5-1|-|-|TRBJ2-1
CASSFGQGWDEQFF
TGCGCCAGCAGCTTTGGGCAGGGGTGGGATGAGCAGTTCTTC
>TRBV18|-|-|TRBJ1-1
CASSPLGANTEAFF
TGTGCCAGCTCACCACTAGGGGCTAACACTGAAGCTTTCTTT
>TRBV28|TRBD1|-|TRBJ1-2
CASSSPGTGILLGGYTF
TGTGCCAGCAGCTCCCCCGGGACAGGGATATTGTTGGGTGGCTACACCTTC
>TRBV30|TRBD1|-|TRBJ2-5
CAWGGDRGETQYF
TGTGCCTGGGGGGGTGACAGGGGAGAGACCCAGTACTTC
>TRBV4-1|-|many|TRBJ1-1
CASTGRGEAFF
TGCGCCAGCACAGGGAGGGGTGAAGCTTTCTTT
>TRBV27|TRBD1|-|TRBJ1-2
CASSTGGGYGYTF
TGTGCCAGCAGTACAGGGGGCGGCTATGGCTACACCTTC
>TRBV27|TRBD1|-|TRBJ1-2
CASSPTRTGSGYTF
TGTGCCAGCAGTCCCACGAGGACAGGGTCTGGCTACACCTTC
>TRBV7-2|TRBD2|once|TRBJ2-5
CASSRTLGLAGAGGETQYF
TGTGCCAGCAGCCGGACCCTAGGACTAGCGGGGGCAGGAGGGGAGACCCAGTACTTC
>TRBV5-1|-|-|TRBJ2-3
CASSQGDFADTQYF
TGCGCCAGCAGCCAAGGGGACTTTGCAGATACGCAGTATTTT
>TRBV19|-|-|TRBJ2-6
CASTMGLHPSGANVLTF
TGTGCCAGTACCATGGGACTGCACCCCTCTGGGGCCAACGTCCTGACTTTC
>TRBV28|-|-|TRBJ1-2
CASSYGQTYGYTF
TGTGCCAGCAGTTATGGACAGACCTATGGCTACACCTTC
>TRBV10-3|TRBD2|once|TRBJ2-3
CAAGGGSGVDTQYF
TGTGCCGCGGGGGGCGGCTCCGGGGTAGATACGCAGTATTTT
>TRBV27|-|-|TRBJ1-5
CASSFSAGSGPQHF
TGTGCCAGCAGTTTCTCGGCGGGGTCGGGGCCCCAGCATTTT
>TRBV27|TRBD2|-|TRBJ2-1
CASSLLAGERGQFF
TGTGCCAGCAGTTTACTAGCGGGGGAACGGGGGCAGTTCTTC
>TRBV19|TRBD2|once|TRBJ2-3
CASGRVGRADTQYF
TGTGCCAGTGGTCGGGTGGGGAGGGCAGATACGCAGTATTTT
>TRBV2|-|-|TRBJ2-5
CASSAGESPLYF
TGTGCCAGCAGTGCGGGTGAGAGCCCCCTGTACTTC
>TRBV19|-|-|TRBJ1-5
CASSIRDNSNQPQHF
TGTGCCAGTAGTATTCGGGACAATAGCAATCAGCCCCAGCATTTT
>TRBV21-1|-|-|TRBJ2-7
CASRKRGLAGGPWPYF
TGTGCCAGCAGAAAAAGAGGCCTAGCGGGGGGGCCATGGCCGTACTTC
>TRBV7-2|TRBD2|-|TRBJ2-7
CASSLSVAGGGLEQYF
TGTGCCAGCAGCTTAAGTGTGGCCGGCGGGGGGCTCGAGCAGTACTTC
>TRBV29-1|-|-|TRBJ1-1
CSVQGIMNTEAFF
TGCAGCGTCCAGGGGATCATGAACACTGAAGCTTTCTTT
>TRBV3-1/TRBV3-2|TRBD1|-|TRBJ1-3
CASSQGRDRVGNTIYF
TGTGCCAGCAGCCAGGGGAGGGACAGGGTCGGAAACACCATATATTTT